This T cell receptor (beta chain) was captured by sequencing in a study of blood T cells in healthy people across ages (dated by TCRdb to between 2014 and 2017). Describing the broader study: In model experiments, roughly one uniquely barcoded TCR beta cDNA molecule per two T cells was captured by template switching. Age-related changes in TCR beta repertoire diversity were measured in the study by deep sequencing normalized with unique cDNA molecular identifiers. Two additional independent replicas of 1 million unique cDNA reads from the same blood draw were analyzed for two donors (one aged 18 to 30 and one aged 80 or older). Donors were grouped into four age groups: young (average about 15 years), middle-aged (under 40), aged (about 60) and long-lived (around 80).

As to this clonotype: What antigen it recognizes has not been identified. A read error may be the cause here, since a much bigger clone is one base away.

What the work shows at the level of the full study, not this receptor alone: Estimates of total diversity from one million sequenced T cells were regarded as lower bounds and underestimates. Donor CMV infection status was unknown, potentially confounding age-related changes in expanded clonotypes. As age increased, observed TCR beta diversity per million T cells dropped in a roughly linear way, and a significant reduction was already evident by age approximately 40. Since profiling was done on bulk unsorted PBMCs, naive and antigen-experienced compartments could not be conclusively compared. Compared with the aged group, the long-lived group had more naive CD4+ T cells, fewer expanded clones and increased TCR diversity, a pattern suggesting age selection. The percentage of naive T cells measured by flow cytometry correlated strongly with observed TCR beta diversity.

Spanning cysteine to phenylalanine, the CDR3 consists of 13 amino acids. The kept DNA is CDR3 alone, 39 bases in frame from the first base. CDR1 is given as SGHRS and CDR2 as YFSETQ, both from the germline V gene. Receptors were amplified or captured by 5' RACE. The sequencer listed for this sample is Illumina HiSeq 2500. A second PCR of about 6 to 12 cycles was run with a J-beta primer mix and a sample-barcoded 5' primer. Each TCR beta cDNA molecule received a unique molecular identifier from a template-switch 5' adaptor carrying 12 random nucleotides. Each sample yielded at least 2.5 million CDR3-containing paired-end reads. All of the RNA was converted into first-strand cDNA using the Mint cDNA synthesis kit, with a TRBC-specific oligonucleotide serving as the primer. Following uracil-DNA glycosylase treatment, a first 18-cycle PCR with universal primers M1SS and BC2_uni_R was performed on all cDNA. On the authors' methods: For normalization, 1 million high-quality reads were randomly selected from each sample, with every read carrying a distinct molecular identifier. Instead of being binned into consensus sequences, reads with shared molecular identifiers were discarded. MiTCR, set to a Q25 quality threshold and the strictest error-elimination algorithm, was used for CDR3 identification, clonotype clustering and error correction. A nonparametric unseen species model with Euler transformation was used to estimate a lower bound on total TCR beta diversity. TCRdb redid the processing of the public reads, applying fastp at Q25 and MiXCR, and retained in-frame beta chains. One record per CDR3 amino acid sequence lists the most common genes and DNA. The V and J calls and clone size come from TCRdb's table, not from the authors' own analysis. Within this sample are fewer than 1,200,000 distinct CDR3 sequences, with almost 25% of them counted one time only. 0.65% to 0.95% of the sample is held by the ten biggest clonotypes.

The donors were under 40 Caucasian individuals from Russia, aged roughly 6 to 90 years, who were systemically healthy. Each donor gave roughly 9.5 milliliters of peripheral blood, collected into EDTA-treated Vacutainer tubes. Ficoll-Paque density-gradient centrifugation was used to isolate PBMCs, with at least 6 million obtained per sample. Total RNA was extracted from PBMCs with Trizol reagent, with at least 5.5 micrograms obtained per sample. For every donor, an aliquot of PBMCs went through flow cytometry to measure the percentages of naive CD45RAhigh/CD27high T cells. In addition, the sample was reused for a study of T cells of mothers and their children. The second paper states: Donors were nine systemically healthy Caucasian individuals: three mothers and their six children. cDNA synthesis consumed the entire amount of extracted RNA, loaded at approximately 1.5 ug RNA in each 15 ul reaction. In the second PCR, the M1S primer introduced both the sample barcodes and 2-4 random nucleotides. Over 9 million TCR beta CDR3 reads were obtained for each mother, and some 3 million reads were obtained for each child. Thymic selection similarly shapes TCR recombination output in related and unrelated pairs, with minor effect from inherited differences. Normalized repertoire overlap was always slightly but never significantly higher in related than unrelated mother-child pairs. No persistent microchimeric T cell clones were detected, at a sensitivity of roughly 96 clones per million clonotypes. Deep NGS was used in the study to compare the TCR beta repertoires of mothers and children and to look for features that separate related mother-child pairs from unrelated individuals. Mothers averaged about 40 +/- 4 years of age and children averaged roughly 12 +/- 4 years. Libraries were sequenced on Illumina HiSeq 2000 with 100+100 nt paired-end reads after adapter ligation with NEBNext reagents. To avoid cross-contamination, the mother libraries and the child libraries were prepared a month apart and sequenced in separate runs. For each donor, somewhere between about 450,000 and 2,200,000 distinct TCR beta clonotypes were identified. Naive TCR beta clonotypes were estimated from low-frequency clonotypes matched to each donor's FACS-determined naive share, without sorting.

Input material: blood. This clonotype originated in a girl aged 2 to 9 in good health. The chain joins TRBV5-1 to TRBJ2-1; the D gene is perhaps TRBD1, on 6 matching bases. The better agreement between TRBJ2-5 and the DNA end casts doubt on the J call. Read as DNA, the sequence is TGCGCCAGCAGCTTGTACAGGGACGAGACCCAGTACTTC. Its translation reads: CASSLYRDETQYF.